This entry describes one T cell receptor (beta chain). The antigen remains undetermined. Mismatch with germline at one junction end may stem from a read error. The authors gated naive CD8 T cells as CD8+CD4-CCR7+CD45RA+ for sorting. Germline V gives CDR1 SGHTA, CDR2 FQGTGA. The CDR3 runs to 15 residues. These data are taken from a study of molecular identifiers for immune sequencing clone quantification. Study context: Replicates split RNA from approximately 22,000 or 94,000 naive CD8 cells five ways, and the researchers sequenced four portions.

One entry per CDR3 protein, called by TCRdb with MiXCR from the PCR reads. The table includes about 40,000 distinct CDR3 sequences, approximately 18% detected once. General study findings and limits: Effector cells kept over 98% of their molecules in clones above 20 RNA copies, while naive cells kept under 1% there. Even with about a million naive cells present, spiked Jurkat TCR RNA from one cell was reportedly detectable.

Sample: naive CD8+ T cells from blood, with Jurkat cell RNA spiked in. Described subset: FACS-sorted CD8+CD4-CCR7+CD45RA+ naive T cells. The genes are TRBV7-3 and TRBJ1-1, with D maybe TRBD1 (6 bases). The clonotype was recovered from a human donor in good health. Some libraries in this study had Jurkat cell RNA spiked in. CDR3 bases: TGTGCCAACAGCCCAGTGGGGGGCCGGGAAGTTGAAGCTTTCTTT. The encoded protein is CANSPVGGREVEAFF. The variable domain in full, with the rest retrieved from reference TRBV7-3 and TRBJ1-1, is GAGVSQTPSNKVTEKGKYVELRCDPISGHTALYWYRQSLGQGPEFLIYFQGTGAADDSGLPNDRFFAVRPEGSVSTLKIQRTERGDSAVYLCANSPVGGREVEAFFGQGTRLTVV.